This TCR beta chain was observed in a study of cytomegalovirus exposure and HLA in healthy donors. Background on the study: Unique TCR beta sequences numbering 117 million came from 150 million to 200 million T cells in an earlier analysis. An early release of data contained about 85 million unique TCRs, which came from HLA-typed donors.

Details on this clone: Its antigen is still unknown.

The study ran its PCR with 60 Vbeta and 13 Jbeta primers. TCRdb's copy holds only in-frame clones and misses some; the assay was immunoSEQ multiplex PCR. The sample shows 130,000 to 150,000 clones, 80% of them seen only once. The J segment lost 2 bases and the V segment lost 3 bases, leaving 5 bases of the junction unmatched. The CDR3 runs to 18 residues. The V gene's germline CDR1 is MNHNS and CDR2 SASEGT. The study, taken as a whole, reports: Later analysis associated a missense DCLRE1C variant with TCR beta V- and J-gene trimming.

The sequenced material came from PBMCs. This sequence was found in a woman aged 30 to 39 in good health and CMV-seronegative. V and J are TRBV6-1 and TRBJ2-6; 12 nucleotides align to TRBD1. The CDR3 bases are TGTGCCAGCAGTGATCCGGGACAGGGGGCGCCTGGGGCCAACGTCCTGACTTTC. It encodes CASSDPGQGAPGANVLTF.